The subject of this entry is one T cell receptor (beta chain). The germline V and J ends were trimmed by 2 bases and 3 bases, with 11 bases remaining between them. Germline V gene sequence: CDR1 MGHRA, CDR2 YSYEKL. The CDR3 runs to 15 residues. The data are from a study of blood T cell repertoires in COVID-19. The repertoire was sequenced with immunoSEQ multiplex PCR; TCRdb's copy has only in-frame clones and lacks some. The data contain 220,000 or so clones, nearly 90% of them singletons. This sequence was found in a man in his thirties or forties who had been exposed to COVID-19. V gene TRBV4-1 combines with J gene TRBJ1-5; possibly TRBD1 for D (6 bases). Sequenced input: PBMCs or T cells enriched from blood (not recorded which). In DNA form, the CDR3 reads TGCGCCAGCAGCCAAACCGGGACATACAATCAGCCCCAGCATTTT. As protein: CASSQTGTYNQPQHF.